One sample yielded the 28 T cell receptor beta chains listed below, sequenced in a study of blood T cell repertoires in COVID-19. The assay was immunoSEQ multiplex PCR, and TCRdb's table has in-frame clones only and misses some. The table shows a few hundred thousand clones, with 70% to 90% occurring only once. Material: PBMCs or T cells enriched from blood (not recorded which). The receptors stem from a man younger than 45 who had recovered from COVID-19.

The chain is built from TRBV12-3 or TRBV12-4 and TRBJ1-2; D is perhaps TRBD1 (5 bases). The length of the CDR3 is 12 residues. Trimming left V 6 bases short and J 8 bases short, with 13 bases between. The CDR3 DNA follows: TGTGCCAGCAGCCCCGGGACTAAAGGCTACACCTTC. This sequence encodes CASSPGTKGYTF.

The chain employs TRBV3-1 (or the pseudogene TRBV3-2) and TRBJ1-3; TRBD1 is a possible D gene (6 bases). CDR1 and CDR2 (germline): LGHDT, YNNKEL (reference sequence). The CDR3 sequence is 16 residues long. Trimming left V 4 bases short and J 3 bases short, with 16 bases between. The CDR3 DNA reads TGTGCCAGCAGCCCCACACAGGGTTACATTGGAAACACCATATATTTT. It codes for CASSPTQGYIGNTIYF.

In its sample, this clone was seen once. Here the CDR3 DNA reads TGTGCCAGCAGTTACGACCACAGCTATGGCTACACCTTC. Translation: CASSYDHSYGYTF. This chain connects TRBV6-5 to TRBJ1-2; D not certain. The CDR3 extends over 13 amino acids. Germline assignment: CDR1 MNHEY and CDR2 SVGAGI. Trimming removed 2 bases from V and 4 bases from J, with 8 bases in between.

The V and J genes are TRBV3-1 (or the pseudogene TRBV3-2) and TRBJ2-1, with TRBD2 matching over 8 bases. The length of the CDR3 is 16 residues. Germline CDR1 and CDR2: LGHDT and YNNKEL (reference sequence). V trimming: 1 base; J trimming: 0 bases; junction bases outside the gene matches: 2. In DNA, the CDR3 is TGTGCCAGCAGCCAAGGAAGCGGGGGCTCCTACAATGAGCAGTTCTTC. This sequence encodes CASSQGSGGSYNEQFF.

The gene calls are TRBV30 and TRBJ1-6; TRBD1 agrees at 10 bases. The CDR3 extends over 18 amino acids. Germline assignment: CDR1 GTSNPN and CDR2 SVGIG (reference sequence). The junction had 15 bases not matched to a gene; V was cut back by 1 base and J by 9 bases. The CDR3 loop reads CAWSAIMLRTGGGSPLHF. The CDR3 DNA reads TGTGCCTGGAGTGCAATTATGCTAAGGACAGGGGGGGGTTCACCCCTCCACTTT.

This clone was picked up a small number of times. This chain links TRBV3-1 (or the pseudogene TRBV3-2) with TRBJ2-5; 9 bases fit TRBD2. CDR3 length: 17 amino acids. Trimming took 1 base from V and 5 from J; bases not matched to a gene: 11. Germline CDR1 LGHDT, CDR2 YNNKEL (reference sequence). The CDR3 DNA sequence: TGTGCCAGCAGCCAAGGCGGAGCGGGGGGAACAAGGGAGACCCAGTACTTC. The encoded protein is CASSQGGAGGTRETQYF.

The genes are TRBV9 and TRBJ1-6; TRBD1 aligns across 8 bases. V lost 4 bases to trimming and J lost 10 bases; unmatched junction nucleotides: 10. Per the germline V gene, CDR1 is SGDLS and CDR2 is YYNGEE. The CDR3 is made up of 15 amino acids. CDR3 nucleotides: TGTGCCAGCAGCCCGTTCGACAGGGGAAGGTCACCCCTCCACTTT. This gives the protein CASSPFDRGRSPLHF.

The V gene is TRBV4-2, the J gene TRBJ2-7; 11 bases match TRBD2. CDR1 and CDR2 (germline): LGHNA, YNFKEQ. The V and J ends lost 0 bases and 2 bases, in that order; junction bases with no gene match: 9. CDR3 size: 18 residues. The CDR3 sequence is CASSQEAVIAGGTYEQYF. The CDR3 DNA reads TGTGCCAGCAGCCAAGAGGCAGTCATAGCGGGGGGGACCTACGAGCAGTACTTC.

V and J are TRBV11-2 and TRBJ1-3; TRBD1 might be the D (6 bases). CDR1 is SGHAT and CDR2 is FQNNGV in the germline V gene. The CDR3 is 19 amino acids. V lost 3 bases to trimming and J lost 0 bases, with 21 bases between them. The CDR3: CASSFSLNRDKSSGNTIYF. Here the CDR3 DNA reads TGTGCCAGCAGCTTCTCTTTGAACAGGGACAAAAGCTCTGGAAACACCATATATTTT.

The chain joins TRBV3-1 (or the pseudogene TRBV3-2) to TRBJ2-7; 8 bases are a match to TRBD1. There are 16 residues in the CDR3. Germline-derived CDR1 and CDR2 are LGHDT and YNNKEL (reference sequence). With V trimmed by 10 bases and J by 0 bases, 14 bases remained unmatched. Written as DNA, the CDR3 is TGTGCCACCTCCCCCGTAGTTGGACAGGGCTCCTACGAGCAGTACTTC. This gives the protein CATSPVVGQGSYEQYF.

V gene TRBV7-2 combines with J gene TRBJ1-1, with a weak D call TRBD1 (5 bases). V lost 4 bases and J 1 base, leaving 7 bases between the germline ends. Germline CDR1 is SGHTA and CDR2 is FQGNSA. The CDR3 consists of 13 residues. CDR3 sequence: CASSSDKNTEAFF. CDR3 in DNA: TGTGCCAGCAGCTCGGACAAGAACACTGAAGCTTTCTTT.

This clone was found a few times. The chain combines TRBV5-4 with TRBJ2-7; 7 bases align to TRBD1. Unmatched junction bases numbered 5, after V lost 0 bases and J lost 5 bases. Germline V gives CDR1 SGHNT, CDR2 YYREEE (reference sequence). CDR3 size: 14 residues. The DNA for the CDR3 is TGTGCCAGCAGCTTGGGGGACAGTTGGGACGAGCAGTACTTC. This translates into CASSLGDSWDEQYF.

This sequence joins TRBV6-5 and TRBJ2-6, with a weak D call TRBD1 (6 bases). Germline V gives CDR1 MNHEY, CDR2 SVGAGI. The CDR3 totals 15 residues. V was pared by 7 bases and J by 4 bases, with 14 bases between. CDR3 sequence: CASNARTAGANVLTF. In DNA form, the CDR3 reads TGTGCCAGCAACGCCCGGACAGCAGGGGCCAACGTCCTGACTTTC.

The chain has TRBV11-2 and TRBJ2-5; possibly TRBD1 for D (5 bases). This CDR3 comprises 13 residues. The germline CDR1 and CDR2 sequences are SGHAT and FQNNGV. V was cut by 1 base and J by 4 bases, with 7 bases left in between. The CDR3 DNA is TGTGCCAGCAGCTTAGGACAGAGAGAGACCCAGTACTTC. The encoded protein is CASSLGQRETQYF.

The V and J genes are TRBV6-5 and TRBJ1-2; possible D gene TRBD1, 6 bases. V gave up 5 bases and J gave up 2 bases, with 15 bases separating them. The CDR3 is 15 residues long. Per germline, CDR1 MNHEY and CDR2 SVGAGI. CDR3 DNA: TGTGCCAGCAGTCCCACAGGGTCACGGAACTATGGCTACACCTTC. Translating it yields CASSPTGSRNYGYTF.

The J gene is TRBJ1-6, the V gene TRBV9; 8 bases fit TRBD1. This CDR3 region has 20 residues. V was clipped by 0 bases and J by 12 bases; unmatched bases: 23. Germline-derived CDR1 and CDR2 are SGDLS and YYNGEE. CDR3 protein: CASSVGGGAGTGNPLVPLHF. The CDR3 bases are TGTGCCAGCAGCGTAGGAGGGGGGGCAGGGACAGGTAACCCCCTAGTACCCCTCCACTTT.

The genes are TRBV30 and TRBJ1-2; no clear D gene. Germline V gene lookup returns CDR1 GTSNPN and CDR2 SVGIG (reference sequence). Trimming pared 2 bases from V and 1 base from J, leaving 8 bases between. CDR3 length equals 13 residues. The CDR3 DNA follows: TGTGCCTGGAGTCCACGGTATAACTATGGCTACACCTTC. This codes for CAWSPRYNYGYTF.

This rearrangement joins TRBV9 to TRBJ1-1; TRBD1 is a possible D gene (6 bases). V was trimmed by 5 bases and J by 0 bases, leaving 17 bases between them. Germline loops: CDR1 SGDLS, CDR2 YYNGEE. The length of the CDR3 is 16 residues. CDR3 coding DNA: TGTGCCAGCAGTACCGTGGGGGCGAGTGTGAACACTGAAGCTTTCTTT. Its protein is CASSTVGASVNTEAFF.

The CDR3 is CASSRGGGHEQYF. CDR3 coding DNA: TGTGCCAGCAGCCGCGGGGGAGGCCACGAGCAGTACTTC. This chain links TRBV11-2 with TRBJ2-7, with 7 bases identical to TRBD2. The CDR3 sequence is 13 residues long. The V and J ends lost 5 bases and 5 bases, in that order; junction bases with no gene match: 6. Germline loops: CDR1 SGHAT, CDR2 FQNNGV.

The gene calls are TRBV5-1 and TRBJ1-6; 7 bases map to TRBD1. V lost 0 bases to trimming and J lost 10 bases; unmatched junction nucleotides: 7. Germline loops: CDR1 SGHRS, CDR2 YFSETQ. The CDR3 runs 15 residues. The DNA for the CDR3 is TGCGCCAGCAGCTTGGACAGGGGAGGAGGCTCACCCCTCCACTTT. Protein product: CASSLDRGGGSPLHF.

The rearrangement links TRBV10-3 to TRBJ1-1, with 9 bases lining up with TRBD1. V shed 6 bases, J shed 6 bases, and the junction held 11 bases outside the gene matches. This CDR3 has 15 amino acids. Germline CDR1 and CDR2: ENHRY and SYGVKD. The CDR3 nucleotides read TGTGCCATCAGAAATGAGTTGACAGGGGGGTCTGAAGCTTTCTTT. Amino acids: CAIRNELTGGSEAFF.

This chain uses TRBV9 with TRBJ2-2; D is uncertain. Germline values: CDR1 SGDLS, CDR2 YYNGEE. Trimming cost V 2 bases and J 6 bases, with 20 bases left between them. CDR3 length: 17 residues. The CDR3 bases are TGTGCCAGCAGCGTTAGTATGGTGGGCCGGCTGGCCGGGGAGCTGTTTTTT. Its protein product is CASSVSMVGRLAGELFF.

The chain couples TRBV9 to TRBJ1-2; D is unclear. Germline CDR1 reads SGDLS; CDR2 reads YYNGEE. V was cut by 0 bases and J by 2 bases, with 5 bases left in between. The CDR3 is made up of 13 amino acids. The CDR3 sequence: CASSVARNYGYTF. The DNA of the CDR3 is TGTGCCAGCAGCGTAGCTCGGAACTATGGCTACACCTTC.

The rearrangement links TRBV27 to TRBJ2-1; 9 bases align to TRBD2. J was trimmed by 2 bases and V by 2 bases; bases with no gene match: 4. This CDR3 contains 16 residues. Germline V gene sequence: CDR1 MNHEY, CDR2 SMNVEV (reference sequence). The CDR3 region has the DNA TGTGCCAGCAGTTTAGGCGGGGGGGCACCCTACAATGAGCAGTTCTTC. Translating gives CASSLGGGAPYNEQFF.

The chain carries TRBV2 and TRBJ1-2; 7 bases fit TRBD1. CDR1 is SNHLY and CDR2 is FYNNEI in the germline V gene. Trimming took 6 bases from V and 4 from J; bases not matched to a gene: 5. The CDR3 spans 13 residues. The CDR3 DNA reads TGTGCCAGCAGCCCAGGGACAGTCTATGGCTACACCTTC. Its protein product is CASSPGTVYGYTF.

The chain uses TRBV6-5 and TRBJ2-7; 9 nucleotides match TRBD1. Germline V CDR1 and CDR2: MNHEY, SVGAGI. V lost 5 bases and J lost 5; bases outside the gene matches: 10. There are 15 residues in the CDR3. The CDR3 loop reads CASSRPDRGGHEQYF. The CDR3 region has the DNA TGTGCCAGCAGTCGACCGGACAGGGGAGGGCACGAGCAGTACTTC.

Only one count was recorded for this clone. This sequence joins TRBV10-3 and TRBJ2-2; D gene uncertain. Germline lookup yields CDR1 ENHRY and CDR2 SYGVKD. The CDR3 totals 15 residues. The V end was cut by 4 bases, the J end by 5 bases, with 14 bases between. This chain's CDR3 is CAISAGQFITGELFF. The CDR3 nucleotides are TGTGCCATCAGTGCTGGCCAATTCATAACCGGGGAGCTGTTTTTT.

J is TRBJ1-2 and V is TRBV24-1; TRBD1 agrees at 7 bases. The V segment lost 2 bases and the J segment 7 bases; nucleotides outside the gene matches: 9. CDR1 and CDR2 (germline): KGHDR, SFDVKD. The CDR3 contains 15 residues. CDR3 amino acids: CATSDYQTGIGGYTF. The CDR3 DNA is TGTGCCACCAGTGATTATCAGACAGGGATAGGTGGCTACACCTTC.